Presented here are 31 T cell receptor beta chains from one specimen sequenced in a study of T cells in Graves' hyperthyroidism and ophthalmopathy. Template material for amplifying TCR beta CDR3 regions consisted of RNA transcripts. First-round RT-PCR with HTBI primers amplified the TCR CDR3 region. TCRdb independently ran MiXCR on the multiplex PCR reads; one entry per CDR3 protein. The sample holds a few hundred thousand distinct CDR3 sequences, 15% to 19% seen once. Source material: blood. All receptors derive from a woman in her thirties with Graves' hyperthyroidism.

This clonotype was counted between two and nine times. CDR3 sequence (DNA): TGTGCCAGCAGTATGGACAGGGGGATGAACACTGAAGCTTTCTTT. As protein: CASSMDRGMNTEAFF. V is TRBV27 and J is TRBJ1-1; the match to TRBD1 covers 10 bases. With V trimmed by 5 bases and J by 0 bases, 3 bases remained unmatched. This CDR3 contains 15 residues. The germline V gene encodes CDR1 MNHEY and CDR2 SMNVEV (reference sequence).

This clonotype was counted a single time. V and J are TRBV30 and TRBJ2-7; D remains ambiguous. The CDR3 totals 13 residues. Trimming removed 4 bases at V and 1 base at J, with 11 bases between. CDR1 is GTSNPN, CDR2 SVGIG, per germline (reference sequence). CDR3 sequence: CAWKYSVSYEQYF. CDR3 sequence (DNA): TGTGCCTGGAAGTACAGCGTTTCCTACGAGCAGTACTTC.

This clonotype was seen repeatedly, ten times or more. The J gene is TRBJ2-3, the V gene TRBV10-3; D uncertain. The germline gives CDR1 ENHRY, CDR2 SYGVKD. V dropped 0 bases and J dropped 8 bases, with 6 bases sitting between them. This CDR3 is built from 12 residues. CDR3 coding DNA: TGTGCCATCAGTGAGTCGACCGTTACGCAGTATTTT. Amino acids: CAISESTVTQYF.

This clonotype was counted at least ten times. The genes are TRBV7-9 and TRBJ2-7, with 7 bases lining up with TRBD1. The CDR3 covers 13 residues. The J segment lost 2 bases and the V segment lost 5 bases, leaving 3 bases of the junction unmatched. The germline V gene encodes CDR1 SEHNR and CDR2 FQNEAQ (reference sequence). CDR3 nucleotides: TGTGCCAGCAGCATGGGACAGACCTACGAGCAGTACTTC. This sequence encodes CASSMGQTYEQYF.

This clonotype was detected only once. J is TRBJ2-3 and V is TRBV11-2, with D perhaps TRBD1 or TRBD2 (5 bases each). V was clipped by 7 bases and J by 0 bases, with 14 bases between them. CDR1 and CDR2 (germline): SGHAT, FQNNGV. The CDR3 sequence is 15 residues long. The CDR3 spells CASNSWGISTDTQYF. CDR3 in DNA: TGTGCCAGCAACTCATGGGGGATCAGCACAGATACGCAGTATTTT.

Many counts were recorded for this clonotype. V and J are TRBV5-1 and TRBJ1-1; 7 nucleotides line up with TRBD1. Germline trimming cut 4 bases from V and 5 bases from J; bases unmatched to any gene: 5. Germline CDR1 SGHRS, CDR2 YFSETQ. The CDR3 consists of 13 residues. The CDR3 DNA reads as TGCGCCAGCAGCGTCCAGGGGGGGACTGAAGCTTTCTTT. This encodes CASSVQGGTEAFF.

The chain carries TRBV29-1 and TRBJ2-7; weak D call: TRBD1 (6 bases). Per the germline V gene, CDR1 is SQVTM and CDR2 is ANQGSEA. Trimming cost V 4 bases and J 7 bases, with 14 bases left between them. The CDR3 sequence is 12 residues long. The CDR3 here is CSVAQGNREQYF. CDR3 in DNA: TGCAGCGTTGCTCAGGGGAATAGGGAGCAGTACTTC.

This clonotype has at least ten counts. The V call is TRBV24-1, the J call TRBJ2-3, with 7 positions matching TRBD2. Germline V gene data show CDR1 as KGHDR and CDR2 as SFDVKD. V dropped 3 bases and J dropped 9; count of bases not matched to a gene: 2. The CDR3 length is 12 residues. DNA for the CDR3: TGTGCCACCAGTGATCAGGGAGGGACGCAGTATTTT. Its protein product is CATSDQGGTQYF.

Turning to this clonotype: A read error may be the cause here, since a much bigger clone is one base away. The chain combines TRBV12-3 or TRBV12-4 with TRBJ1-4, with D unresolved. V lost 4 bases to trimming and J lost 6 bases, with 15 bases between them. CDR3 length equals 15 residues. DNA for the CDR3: TGTGCCAGCAGTTCGGGCCTCGGAAGCGATGAAAAACTGTTTTTT. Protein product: CASSSGLGSDEKLFF.

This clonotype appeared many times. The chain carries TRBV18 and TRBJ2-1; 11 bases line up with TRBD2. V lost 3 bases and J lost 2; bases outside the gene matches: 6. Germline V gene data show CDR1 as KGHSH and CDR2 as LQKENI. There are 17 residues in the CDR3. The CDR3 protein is CASSPRPGLAAYNEQFF. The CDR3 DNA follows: TGTGCCAGCTCACCCCGACCGGGACTAGCGGCCTACAATGAGCAGTTCTTC.

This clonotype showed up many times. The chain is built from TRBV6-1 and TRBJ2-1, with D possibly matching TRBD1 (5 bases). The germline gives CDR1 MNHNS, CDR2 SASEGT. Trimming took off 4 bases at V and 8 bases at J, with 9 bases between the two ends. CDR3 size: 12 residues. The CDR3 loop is CASSARVHEQFF. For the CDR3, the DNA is TGTGCCAGCAGTGCCAGGGTCCATGAGCAGTTCTTC.

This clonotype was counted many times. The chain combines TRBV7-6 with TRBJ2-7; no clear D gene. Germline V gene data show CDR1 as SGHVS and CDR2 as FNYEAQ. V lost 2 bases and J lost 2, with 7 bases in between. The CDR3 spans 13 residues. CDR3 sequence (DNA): TGTGCCAGCAGCTTAAGCACTCCCTACGAGCAGTACTTC. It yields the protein CASSLSTPYEQYF.

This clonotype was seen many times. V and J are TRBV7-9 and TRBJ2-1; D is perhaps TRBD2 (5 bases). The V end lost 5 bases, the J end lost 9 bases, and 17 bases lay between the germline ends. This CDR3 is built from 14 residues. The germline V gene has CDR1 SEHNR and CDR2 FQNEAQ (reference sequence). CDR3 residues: CASSPSGNAGEQFF. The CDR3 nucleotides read TGTGCCAGCAGCCCTAGTGGGAACGCGGGTGAGCAGTTCTTC.

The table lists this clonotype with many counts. The CDR3 sequence is CASSPAGTGSRTEAFF. CDR3 nucleotides: TGTGCCAGCTCACCAGCCGGGACAGGGTCGAGGACTGAAGCTTTCTTT. The chain links TRBV18 to TRBJ1-1; the match to TRBD1 covers 9 bases. CDR1 is KGHSH and CDR2 is LQKENI in the germline V gene. V lost 2 bases and J lost 5; bases outside the gene matches: 9. CDR3 length: 16 amino acids.

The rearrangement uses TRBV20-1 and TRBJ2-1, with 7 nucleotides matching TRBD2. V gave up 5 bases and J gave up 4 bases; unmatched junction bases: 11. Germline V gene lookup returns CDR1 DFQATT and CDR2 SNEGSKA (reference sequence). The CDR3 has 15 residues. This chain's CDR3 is CSAPPSGAPYNEQFF. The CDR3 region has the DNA TGCAGTGCTCCCCCCAGCGGGGCGCCATACAATGAGCAGTTCTTC.

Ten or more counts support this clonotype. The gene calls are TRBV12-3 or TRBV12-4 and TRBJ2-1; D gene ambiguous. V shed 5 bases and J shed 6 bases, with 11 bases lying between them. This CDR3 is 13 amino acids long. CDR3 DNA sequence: TGTGCCAGCAGTGGACGACTCATCAATGAGCAGTTCTTC. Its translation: CASSGRLINEQFF.

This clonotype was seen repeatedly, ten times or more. The CDR3 DNA reads TGTGCCAGCGGTAGCGGGGCTAGCACAGATACGCAGTATTTT. Translation: CASGSGASTDTQYF. This chain joins TRBV27 and TRBJ2-3; 8 bases align to TRBD2. This CDR3 spans 14 amino acids. The germline gives CDR1 MNHEY, CDR2 SMNVEV (reference sequence). The V segment lost 8 bases and the J segment 0 bases; nucleotides outside the gene matches: 4.

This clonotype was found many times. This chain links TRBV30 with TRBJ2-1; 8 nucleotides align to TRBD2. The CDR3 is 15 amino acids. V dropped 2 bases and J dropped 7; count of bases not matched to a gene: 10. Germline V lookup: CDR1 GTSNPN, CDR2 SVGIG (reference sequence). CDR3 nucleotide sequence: TGTGCCTGGAGTCCCGGGGGAGCGGGAGCTAATGAGCAGTTCTTC. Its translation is CAWSPGGAGANEQFF.

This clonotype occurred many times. CDR3 DNA sequence: TGTGCCAGCAGTTTTCCCGGGACAGGGTATGCCTACGAGCAGTACTTC. Translation: CASSFPGTGYAYEQYF. The chain uses TRBV6-1 and TRBJ2-7; TRBD1 aligns across 9 bases. The trim removed 5 bases at V and 2 bases at J, leaving 10 bases unmatched. Germline values: CDR1 MNHNS, CDR2 SASEGT. There are 16 residues in the CDR3.

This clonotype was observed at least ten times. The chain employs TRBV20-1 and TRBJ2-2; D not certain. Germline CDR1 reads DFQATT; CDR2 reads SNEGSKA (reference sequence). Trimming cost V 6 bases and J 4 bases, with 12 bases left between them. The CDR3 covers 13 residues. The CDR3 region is CSAGPIGTGELFF. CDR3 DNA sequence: TGCAGTGCAGGACCTATCGGCACCGGGGAGCTGTTTTTT.

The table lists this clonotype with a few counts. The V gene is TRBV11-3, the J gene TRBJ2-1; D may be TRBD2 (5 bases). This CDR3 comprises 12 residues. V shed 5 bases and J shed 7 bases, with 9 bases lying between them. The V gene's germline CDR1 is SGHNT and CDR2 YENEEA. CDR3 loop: CASSIARNEQFF. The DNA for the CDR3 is TGTGCCAGCAGCATAGCGAGGAATGAGCAGTTCTTC.

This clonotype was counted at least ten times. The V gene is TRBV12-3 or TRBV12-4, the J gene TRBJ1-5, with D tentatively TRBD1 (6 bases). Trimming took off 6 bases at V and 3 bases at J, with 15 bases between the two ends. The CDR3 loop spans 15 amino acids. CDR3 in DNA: TGTGCCAGCAGGCTAGGACAGCAACTCAATCAGCCCCAGCATTTT. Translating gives CASRLGQQLNQPQHF.

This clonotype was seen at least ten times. CDR3 region: CASSPRANSPLHF. The CDR3 bases are TGTGCCAGCTCACCAAGGGCGAATTCACCCCTCCACTTT. J is TRBJ1-6 and V is TRBV18; no definite D call. Germline lookup yields CDR1 KGHSH and CDR2 LQKENI. The CDR3 extends over 13 amino acids. V was shortened by 2 bases and J by 7 bases, with 6 bases between the two germline ends. Using reference TRBV18 and TRBJ1-6 for the parts outside the CDR3, the full variable domain is NAGVMQNPRHLVRRRGQEARLRCSPMKGHSHVYWYRQLPEEGLKFMVYLQKENIIDESGMPKERFSAEFPKEGPSILRIQQVVRGDSAAYFCASSPRANSPLHFGNGTRLTVT.

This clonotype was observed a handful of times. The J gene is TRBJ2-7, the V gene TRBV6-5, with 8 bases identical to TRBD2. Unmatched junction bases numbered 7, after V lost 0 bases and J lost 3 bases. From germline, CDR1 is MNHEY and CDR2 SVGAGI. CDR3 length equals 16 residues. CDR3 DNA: TGTGCCAGCAGTTACTCGGCGAGCGGGAGTATCTACGAGCAGTACTTC. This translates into CASSYSASGSIYEQYF.

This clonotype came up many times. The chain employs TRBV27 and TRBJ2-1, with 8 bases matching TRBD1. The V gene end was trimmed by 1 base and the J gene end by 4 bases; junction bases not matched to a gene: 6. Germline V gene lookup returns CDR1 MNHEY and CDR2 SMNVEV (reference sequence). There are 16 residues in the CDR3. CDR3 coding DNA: TGTGCCAGCAGTTTATTCTTGGGACAGGCGTACAATGAGCAGTTCTTC. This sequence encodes CASSLFLGQAYNEQFF.

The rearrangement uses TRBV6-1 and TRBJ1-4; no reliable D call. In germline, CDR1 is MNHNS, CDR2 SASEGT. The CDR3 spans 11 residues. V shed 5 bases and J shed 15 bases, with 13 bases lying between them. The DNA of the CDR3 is TGTGCCAGCAGTCCAGGACTGTTCTTGTTTTTT. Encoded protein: CASSPGLFLFF.

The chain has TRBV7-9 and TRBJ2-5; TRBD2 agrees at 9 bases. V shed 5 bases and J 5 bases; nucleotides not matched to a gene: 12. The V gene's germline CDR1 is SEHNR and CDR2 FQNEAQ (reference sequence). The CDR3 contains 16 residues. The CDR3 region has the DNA TGTGCCAGCAGCCTTTGGTCCGCGGGAGGGTTGGAGACCCAGTACTTC. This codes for CASSLWSAGGLETQYF.

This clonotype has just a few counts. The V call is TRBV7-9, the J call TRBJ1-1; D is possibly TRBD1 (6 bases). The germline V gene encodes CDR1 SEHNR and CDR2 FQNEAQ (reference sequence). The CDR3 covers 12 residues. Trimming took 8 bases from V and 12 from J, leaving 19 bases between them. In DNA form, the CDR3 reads TGTGCCAGCGAGGGGGACACTAGACTTCCTTTCTTT. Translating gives CASEGDTRLPFF. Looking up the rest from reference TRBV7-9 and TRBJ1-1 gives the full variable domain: DTGVSQNPRHKITKRGQNVTFRCDPISEHNRLYWYRQTLGQGPEFLTYFQNEAQLEKSRLLSDRFSAERPKGSFSTLEIQRTEQGDSAMYLCASEGDTRLPFFGQGTRLTVV.

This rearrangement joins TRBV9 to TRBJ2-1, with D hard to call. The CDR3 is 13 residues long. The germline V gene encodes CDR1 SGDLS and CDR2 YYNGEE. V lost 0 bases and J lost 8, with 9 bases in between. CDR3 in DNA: TGTGCCAGCAGCGTAGGTCCTGGTGATGAGCAGTTCTTC. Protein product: CASSVGPGDEQFF.

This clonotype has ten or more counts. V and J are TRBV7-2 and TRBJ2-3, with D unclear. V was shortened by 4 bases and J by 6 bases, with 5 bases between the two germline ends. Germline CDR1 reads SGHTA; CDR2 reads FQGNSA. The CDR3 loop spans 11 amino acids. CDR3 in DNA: TGTGCCAGCAGCTCTCGGGATACGCAGTATTTT. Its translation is CASSSRDTQYF.

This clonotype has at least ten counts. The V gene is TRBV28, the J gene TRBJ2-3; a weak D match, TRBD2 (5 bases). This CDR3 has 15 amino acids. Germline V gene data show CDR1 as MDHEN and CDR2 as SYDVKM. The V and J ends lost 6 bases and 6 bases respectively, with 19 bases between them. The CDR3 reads CASSLPASEEDTQYF. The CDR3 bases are TGTGCCAGCAGCCTACCCGCATCGGAGGAGGATACGCAGTATTTT.